The 29 T cell receptor beta chains below were found in one sample sequenced in a study of shared clonotypes between healthy human individuals. The table came from immunoSEQ multiplex PCR; TCRdb's copy has only in-frame clones and leaves some out. The sample records approximately 2.5 million clones, roughly 92% being singletons. Specimen: naive CD4+ T cells sorted from blood. Subset noted: CD45RA+ positively selected. The source is a man aged 18 to 29 in good health.

CDR3 nucleotide sequence: TGTGCCAGCAGTGATACTCTGATCTTTAGCAATCAGCCCCAGCATTTT. This translates into CASSDTLIFSNQPQHF. The chain links TRBV6-1 to TRBJ1-5; D is unresolved. V gave up 3 bases and J gave up 0 bases, with 12 bases separating them. CDR1 is MNHNS and CDR2 is SASEGT in the germline V gene. This CDR3 has 16 amino acids.

This chain joins TRBV5-4 and TRBJ1-1; D is undetermined. V was clipped by 1 base and J by 1 base, with 8 bases between them. Per the germline V gene, CDR1 is SGHNT and CDR2 is YYREEE (reference sequence). CDR3 length: 14 residues. The CDR3 DNA reads as TGTGCCAGCAGCTTGACAGCCCAGAACACTGAAGCTTTCTTT. As protein: CASSLTAQNTEAFF.

The chain joins TRBV6-6 to TRBJ2-1; TRBD2 matches at 10 bases. The CDR3 covers 13 residues. Losses at the gene ends were 6 bases for V and 10 bases for J; bases not matched to a gene: 6. Germline-derived CDR1 and CDR2 are MNHNY and SVGAGI (reference sequence). In DNA form, the CDR3 reads TGTGCCAGCAGAGTAGCGGGAGGCTTGGAGCAGTTCTTC. Its protein product is CASRVAGGLEQFF.

The chain has TRBV18 and TRBJ2-7; either TRBD1 or TRBD2 may fit D (5 bases each). CDR3 size: 14 residues. The V gene's germline CDR1 is KGHSH and CDR2 LQKENI. V lost 4 bases and J lost 5, with 15 bases in between. CDR3 nucleotide sequence: TGTGCCAGCTCACAATATTCCGGGACCAACGAGCAGTACTTC. Translating it yields CASSQYSGTNEQYF.

This clone appeared a single time. This chain joins TRBV19 and TRBJ2-7, with 9 bases lining up with TRBD1. The V gene's germline CDR1 is LNHDA and CDR2 SQIVND (reference sequence). V was clipped by 4 bases and J by 6 bases; unmatched bases: 10. This CDR3 comprises 15 residues. CDR3 coding DNA: TGTGCCAGTAGTACAGGGACAGGGTTGTTGGTCGAGCAGTACTTC. Protein: CASSTGTGLLVEQYF.

This chain links TRBV9 with TRBJ1-6, with D perhaps TRBD1 (5 bases). Looked up from germline, CDR1 is SGDLS and CDR2 is YYNGEE. CDR3 size: 16 residues. V lost 1 base and J lost 6, with 14 bases in between. DNA of the CDR3: TGTGCCAGCAGCGTATGGGGGACTAAGATTAATTCACCCCTCCACTTT. This encodes CASSVWGTKINSPLHF.

The CDR3 region has the DNA TGTGCCAGCAGCTGGAGGGAGAACACTGAAGCTTTCTTT. Its protein is CASSWRENTEAFF. The chain combines TRBV5-6 with TRBJ1-1; D remains ambiguous. This CDR3 comprises 13 residues. Germline V gives CDR1 SGHDT, CDR2 YYEEEE. Trimming shortened V by 3 bases and J by 1 base, and 7 bases separated the two germline ends.

The J gene is TRBJ2-1, the V gene TRBV5-6; TRBD2 agrees at 10 bases. Looked up from germline, CDR1 is SGHDT and CDR2 is YYEEEE. V was clipped by 3 bases and J by 3 bases; unmatched bases: 3. The CDR3 is 15 amino acids. As DNA, the CDR3 is TGTGCCAGCAGCTATAGCGGGAGGATCTACAATGAGCAGTTCTTC. Residues: CASSYSGRIYNEQFF.

This chain joins TRBV11-1 and TRBJ2-2, with 7 nucleotides matching TRBD1. The CDR3 contains 16 residues. V shed 4 bases and J 2 bases; nucleotides not matched to a gene: 7. Germline CDR1 SGHAT, CDR2 FQDESV (reference sequence). For the CDR3, the DNA is TGTGCCAGCAGCTCCGGACAGGCGGGTAACACCGGGGAGCTGTTTTTT. As protein: CASSSGQAGNTGELFF. The full variable domain, completed using reference TRBV11-1 and TRBJ2-2, is EAEVAQSPRYKITEKSQAVAFWCDPISGHATLYWYRQILGQGPELLVQFQDESVVDDSQLPKDRFSAERLKGVDSTLKIQPAELGDSAMYLCASSSGQAGNTGELFFGEGSRLTVL.

This clone was recorded once. V gene TRBV6-1 combines with J gene TRBJ2-5; D is uncertain. Per germline, CDR1 MNHNS and CDR2 SASEGT. CDR3 size: 12 residues. The germline V and J ends were trimmed by 4 bases and 7 bases, with 10 bases remaining between them. This CDR3 is CASSASMGTQYF. The CDR3 DNA is TGTGCCAGCAGTGCCTCTATGGGGACCCAGTACTTC.

This sequence joins TRBV28 and TRBJ2-7; D ambiguous. Deletions cut 5 bases from V and 4 bases from J, with 9 bases between. This CDR3 region has 12 residues. The germline V gene has CDR1 MDHEN and CDR2 SYDVKM. The CDR3: CASSPFGYEQYF. CDR3 sequence (DNA): TGTGCCAGCAGTCCCTTTGGGTACGAGCAGTACTTC.

This chain joins TRBV5-4 and TRBJ1-1; D uncertain. The germline V gene has CDR1 SGHNT and CDR2 YYREEE (reference sequence). CDR3 length: 15 amino acids. With 0 bases removed from V and 0 bases from J, the gap between germline ends came to 9 bases. This chain's CDR3 is CASSLELGMNTEAFF. The CDR3 DNA reads as TGTGCCAGCAGCTTGGAGCTGGGTATGAACACTGAAGCTTTCTTT. The whole variable domain, filled in from reference TRBV5-4 and TRBJ1-1, reads ETGVTQSPTHLIKTRGQQVTLRCSSQSGHNTVSWYQQALGQGPQFIFQYYREEENGRGNFPPRFSGLQFPNYSSELNVNALELDDSALYLCASSLELGMNTEAFFGQGTRLTVV.

This chain joins TRBV4-1 and TRBJ2-5; TRBD2 aligns across 7 bases. This CDR3 has 16 residues. V gave up 3 bases and J gave up 2 bases; unmatched junction bases: 9. CDR1 is MGHRA, CDR2 YSYEKL, per germline. The CDR3 loop is CASSQGLPGLQETQYF. CDR3 DNA sequence: TGCGCCAGCAGCCAGGGGCTGCCGGGACTACAAGAGACCCAGTACTTC.

The chain has TRBV5-1 and TRBJ2-7, with D perhaps matching TRBD1 or TRBD2 (6 bases each). The CDR3 totals 15 residues. With 4 bases removed from V and 1 base from J, the gap between germline ends came to 15 bases. In germline, CDR1 is SGHRS, CDR2 YFSETQ. DNA for the CDR3: TGCGCCAGCAGCGAAAATACGGGGGCATCCTACGAGCAGTACTTC. As protein: CASSENTGASYEQYF.

With respect to this clone: An end of the junction differs from the germline gene, which may be a read error. V is TRBV7-7 and J is TRBJ1-3, with D tentatively TRBD1 (5 bases). There are 16 residues in the CDR3. Per the germline V gene, CDR1 is SSHAT and CDR2 is FNYEAQ (reference sequence). CDR3 amino acids: CASSSLGRAWRKHHIF. CDR3 in DNA: TGTGCTAGCAGCTCCCTAGGCAGGGCTTGGCGGAAACACCATATATTT. The whole variable domain, remainder taken from reference TRBV7-7 and TRBJ1-3, is GAGVSQSPRYKVTKRGQDVTLRCDPISSHATLYWYQQALGQGPEFLTYFNYEAQPDKSGLPSDRFSAERPEGSISTLTIQRTEQRDSAMYRCASSSLGRAWRKHHIFGEGSWLTVV.

The rearrangement joins TRBV19 to TRBJ1-5, with D maybe TRBD1 (5 bases). CDR3 length equals 16 residues. Germline V gene lookup returns CDR1 LNHDA and CDR2 SQIVND (reference sequence). Trimming pared 5 bases from V and 4 bases from J, leaving 18 bases between. This CDR3 is CASSPIGDLANQPQHF. CDR3 bases: TGTGCCAGTAGTCCTATTGGGGACCTGGCAAATCAGCCCCAGCATTTT.

The chain uses TRBV18 and TRBJ2-7; possibly TRBD1 or TRBD2 for D (5 bases each). V was cut by 4 bases and J by 4 bases, with 17 bases left in between. Per the germline V gene, CDR1 is KGHSH and CDR2 is LQKENI. CDR3 length equals 15 residues. The DNA for the CDR3 is TGTGCCAGCTCACTAGTCCGGGACGGAATATACGAGCAGTACTTC. Encoded protein: CASSLVRDGIYEQYF.

The rearrangement links TRBV14 to TRBJ2-5, with D tentatively TRBD2 (5 bases). The CDR3 spans 16 residues. Trimming stripped 2 bases from V and 5 bases from J, with 18 bases between. Germline-derived CDR1 and CDR2 are SGHDN and FVKESK. CDR3 nucleotide sequence: TGTGCCAGCAGCCAATGGGGTAGAGCGGTTCTGGAGACCCAGTACTTC. Encoded protein: CASSQWGRAVLETQYF.

The rearrangement joins TRBV5-3 to TRBJ1-2, with TRBD1 identical over 12 bases. TRBV5-3 is marked as an open reading frame, function uncertain. V lost 4 bases, J lost 8 bases, and 9 bases stayed unmatched. The CDR3 length is 15 residues. CDR3 in amino acids: CARSPWGTGGIGYTF. The CDR3 DNA follows: TGTGCCAGAAGCCCCTGGGGGACAGGGGGCATCGGCTACACCTTC.

The chain is built from TRBV9 and TRBJ1-2, with D possibly TRBD1 on 6 matching bases. V was clipped by 0 bases and J by 0 bases, with 18 bases between them. The CDR3 runs to 18 residues. From germline, CDR1 is SGDLS and CDR2 YYNGEE. The CDR3 DNA sequence: TGTGCCAGCAGCGTAGTGGATAGGGGGAACAGTCCTAACTATGGCTACACCTTC. It codes for CASSVVDRGNSPNYGYTF.

The V gene is TRBV19, the J gene TRBJ2-3; D uncertain. The length of the CDR3 is 13 residues. Trimming left V 4 bases short and J 4 bases short, with 9 bases between. CDR1 is LNHDA, CDR2 SQIVND, per germline (reference sequence). The CDR3: CASSSSWADTQYF. The CDR3 DNA follows: TGTGCCAGTAGTAGTAGCTGGGCAGATACGCAGTATTTT. The entire variable domain, with the rest obtained from reference TRBV19 and TRBJ2-3, is as follows: DGGITQSPKYLFRKEGQNVTLSCEQNLNHDAMYWYRQDPGQGLRLIYYSQIVNDFQKGDIAEGYSVSREKKESFPLTVTSAQKNPTAFYLCASSSSWADTQYFGPGTRLTVL.

The CDR3 DNA is TGTGCCAGCAGTTTATATAGCGGGAGGGCATACGAGACCCAGTACTTC. Amino acids: CASSLYSGRAYETQYF. This chain links TRBV27 with TRBJ2-5; 11 bases map to TRBD2. The CDR3 is made up of 16 amino acids. Germline trimming cut 1 base from V and 5 bases from J; bases unmatched to any gene: 6. Germline CDR1 MNHEY, CDR2 SMNVEV (reference sequence).

This clone came up once. V gene TRBV14 combines with J gene TRBJ1-6; D possibly corresponds to TRBD1 (5 bases). This CDR3 has 15 residues. Trimming removed 2 bases at V and 10 bases at J, with 15 bases between. CDR1 is SGHDN, CDR2 FVKESK, per germline. CDR3: CASSQWGSFRSPLHF. The DNA for the CDR3 is TGTGCCAGCAGCCAATGGGGGTCTTTTAGATCACCCCTCCACTTT.

The J gene is TRBJ1-2, the V gene TRBV9; D unresolved. Germline assignment: CDR1 SGDLS and CDR2 YYNGEE. The V gene lost 0 bases and the J gene lost 4 bases, with 10 bases spanning the gap. The CDR3 totals 14 residues. CDR3 coding DNA: TGTGCCAGCAGCGTAGATGGGCCGGTCTATGGCTACACCTTC. Translating it yields CASSVDGPVYGYTF.

The chain links TRBV27 to TRBJ1-2, with TRBD1 as a possible D gene (5 bases). This CDR3 is built from 15 residues. V was cut by 8 bases and J by 4 bases, with 20 bases left in between. Germline assignment: CDR1 MNHEY and CDR2 SMNVEV (reference sequence). The CDR3 loop is CASRAAGGDFYGYTF. CDR3 sequence (DNA): TGTGCCAGCCGTGCCGCGGGGGGAGACTTCTATGGCTACACCTTC.

In the case of this clone: Distinct nucleotide sequences in the sample also encode this CDR3. The chain links TRBV9 to TRBJ2-1; possible D gene TRBD2, 5 bases. The CDR3 runs 14 residues. Germline CDR1 SGDLS, CDR2 YYNGEE. V lost 0 bases and J 9 bases, leaving 13 bases between the germline ends. This CDR3 reads CASSVGTSGGEQFF. CDR3 coding DNA: TGTGCCAGCAGCGTAGGGACCTCCGGAGGTGAGCAGTTCTTC.

V gene TRBV13 combines with J gene TRBJ2-7, with 7 bases aligning to TRBD1. The germline gives CDR1 PRHDT, CDR2 FYEKMQ (reference sequence). This CDR3 has 14 residues. The J segment lost 0 bases and the V segment lost 5 bases, leaving 4 bases of the junction unmatched. The CDR3 reads CASSRYRGSYEQYF. The CDR3 bases are TGTGCCAGCAGCAGATACAGGGGCTCCTACGAGCAGTACTTC.

Here the CDR3 DNA reads TGCGCCAGCAGCTTGGCGGGGACTAGGGGCCTAGATACGCAGTATTTT. Its protein product is CASSLAGTRGLDTQYF. This rearrangement joins TRBV5-1 to TRBJ2-3; 8 bases are a match to TRBD2. The germline V gene encodes CDR1 SGHRS and CDR2 YFSETQ. The CDR3 is made up of 16 amino acids. The V gene end was trimmed by 0 bases and the J gene end by 5 bases; junction bases not matched to a gene: 8.

For the CDR3, the DNA is TGTGCCAGCACCAAAGGACTCCTCCTAAACAATGAGCAGTTCTTC. Its translation is CASTKGLLLNNEQFF. The chain links TRBV9 to TRBJ2-1, with TRBD2 as a possible D gene (5 bases). Germline CDR1 SGDLS, CDR2 YYNGEE. The V end lost 6 bases, the J end lost 5 bases, and 18 bases lay between the germline ends. This CDR3 has 15 amino acids. The variable domain in full, with the rest retrieved from reference TRBV9 and TRBJ2-1, is DSGVTQTPKHLITATGQRVTLRCSPRSGDLSVYWYQQSLDQGLQFLIQYYNGEERAKGNILERFSAQQFPDLHSELNLSSLELGDSALYFCASTKGLLLNNEQFFGPGTRLTVL.